This TCR beta chain was captured by sequencing in a study of CD8 T cells in ankylosing spondylitis. Trimming cost V 5 bases and J 6 bases; bases outside gene matches: 7. CDR3 length: 13 amino acids. Germline CDR1 SQVTM, CDR2 ANQGSEA. This clonotype appeared many times. Antigen specificity is unknown. Generation of TCR beta libraries employed quantitative 5'-RACE incorporating molecular barcodes. TCRdb processed the 5' RACE reads anew with MiXCR; each CDR3 protein has one entry. The sample shows 200,000 to 300,000 distinct CDR3 sequences, over 8.5% of them seen only once. Study-wide results and limits: Some motif variants had been reported before (in reactive arthritis synovial fluid and blood). Disease-linked clones proved CD8+ and comparatively uncommon in peripheral blood. A TCR beta motif of roughly eight highly homologous variants appeared characteristic of ankylosing spondylitis blood.

Sequencing used blood, either unsorted or a sorted T cell fraction (not recorded which). This TCR derives from a male donor with ankylosing spondylitis or in good health (not recorded which). The genes are TRBV29-1 and TRBJ2-1; TRBD1 agrees at 7 bases. This CDR3 reads CSVSSTGFNEQFF. CDR3 DNA sequence: TGCAGCGTTTCATCGACAGGGTTCAATGAGCAGTTCTTC.